This T cell receptor (beta chain) was sequenced during a study of cytomegalovirus exposure and HLA in healthy donors. Regarding the study as a whole: Testing in vitro showed a few CMV-associated chains specific for CMV antigens. According to an earlier analysis, most TCR beta V segments yielded productive rearrangements about 87% or about 30% of the time.

Concerning this clone itself: The antigen remains undetermined.

The PCR ran on 60 Vbeta and 13 Jbeta primers. Sequenced by immunoSEQ multiplex PCR; TCRdb stores in-frame clones only, minus some. The data contain under 150,000 clones, around 85% of them seen just once; the ten biggest clones take up more than 1.5%. Sequencing input: PBMCs. The sequence derives from a boy between 10 and 17 years old in good health and CMV-seronegative.

In DNA, the CDR3 is TGTGCCAGCAGTGGGGGACAGGGTTTTCCCGGGGAGCTGTTTTTT. It yields the protein CASSGGQGFPGELFF. This rearrangement joins TRBV2 to TRBJ2-2, with TRBD1 matching 9 bases. This CDR3 contains 15 residues. Germline V lookup: CDR1 SNHLY, CDR2 FYNNEI. V trimming: 4 bases; J trimming: 6 bases; junction bases outside the gene matches: 6.